The 22 T cell receptor beta chains below were found in one sample sequenced in a study of OX40 agonist ivuxolimab in advanced cancers. Clones were sequenced by immunoSEQ multiplex PCR, and TCRdb holds only the in-frame ones, with some missing. The sample has 100,000 or so clones, under 95% seen once. The sequencing used CD4+ or CD8+ T cells sorted from blood, collected in a trial of the OX40 agonist ivuxolimab. These receptors came from an adult with an advanced solid tumor such as melanoma, head and neck, liver or kidney cancer.

The chain is built from TRBV7-2 and TRBJ1-1; D call uncertain. The CDR3 length is 12 residues. Per the germline V gene, CDR1 is SGHTA and CDR2 is FQGNSA. V was shortened by 0 bases and J by 11 bases, with 10 bases between the two germline ends. The CDR3: CASSLAPGSAFF. Written as DNA, the CDR3 is TGTGCCAGCAGCTTAGCGCCAGGCTCGGCTTTCTTT.

This chain joins TRBV27 and TRBJ2-2; the match to TRBD1 covers 12 bases. The length of the CDR3 is 17 residues. V lost 5 bases, J lost 6 bases, and 10 bases stayed unmatched. Germline values: CDR1 MNHEY, CDR2 SMNVEV (reference sequence). The CDR3 reads CASSRIGTGGRSGELFF. CDR3 nucleotides: TGTGCCAGCAGTCGAATAGGGACAGGGGGCAGGTCCGGGGAGCTGTTTTTT.

In this sample, this clone turned up once. The V call is TRBV28, the J call TRBJ1-3; 7 bases fit TRBD1. The CDR3 consists of 18 residues. V shed 6 bases and J 8 bases; nucleotides not matched to a gene: 22. CDR1 is MDHEN, CDR2 SYDVKM, per germline. CDR3 residues: CASSLGYRFKRDRHTIYF. The CDR3 DNA reads as TGTGCCAGCAGCCTTGGATACAGGTTTAAACGGGACAGACACACCATATATTTT. Supplemented by reference TRBV28 and TRBJ1-3, the full variable domain reads DVKVTQSSRYLVKRTGEKVFLECVQDMDHENMFWYRQDPGLGLRLIYFSYDVKMKEKGDIPEGYSVSREKKERFSLILESASTNQTSMYLCASSLGYRFKRDRHTIYFGEGSWLTVV.

This chain links TRBV7-2 with TRBJ2-5, with no clear D. The CDR3 extends over 12 amino acids. CDR1 and CDR2 (germline): SGHTA, FQGNSA. Trimming removed 1 base at V and 4 bases at J, with 4 bases between. This CDR3 is CASSLVAETQYF. The CDR3 nucleotides read TGTGCCAGCAGCTTAGTGGCAGAGACCCAGTACTTC.

The chain recombines TRBV19 with TRBJ2-1; no reliable D call. The V gene's germline CDR1 is LNHDA and CDR2 SQIVND (reference sequence). The CDR3 sequence is 14 residues long. Trimming removed 4 bases from V and 3 bases from J, with 10 bases in between. This CDR3 reads CASSKSSIYNEQFF. The DNA of the CDR3 is TGTGCCAGTAGTAAATCTAGTATCTACAATGAGCAGTTCTTC.

The rearrangement links TRBV2 to TRBJ1-1; D not certain. The ends were cut back, 8 bases at V and 1 base at J, with 11 bases in the middle. This CDR3 has 13 amino acids. The germline V gene encodes CDR1 SNHLY and CDR2 FYNNEI. CDR3 amino acids: CASSRLTNTEAFF. For the CDR3, the DNA is TGTGCCAGCTCGCGGTTAACGAACACTGAAGCTTTCTTT.

V and J are TRBV7-9 and TRBJ2-2, with D unclear. CDR1 and CDR2 (germline): SEHNR, FQNEAQ (reference sequence). V was clipped by 4 bases and J by 7 bases, with 7 bases between them. The CDR3 is 12 amino acids. The DNA for the CDR3 is TGTGCCAGCAGCTCAGGACGCGGGGAGCTGTTTTTT. Its translation: CASSSGRGELFF.

DNA of the CDR3: TGTGCCAGCTCACCTGGCCCCGATCGGGGGGCCAACGTCCTGACTTTC. This sequence encodes CASSPGPDRGANVLTF. The chain is built from TRBV18 and TRBJ2-6; unclear D gene. Germline CDR1 and CDR2: KGHSH and LQKENI. Deletions cut 3 bases from V and 4 bases from J, with 13 bases between. This CDR3 region has 16 residues.

CDR3 loop: CASTGDSYEQYF. The CDR3, as DNA: TGTGCCAGCACGGGGGACTCCTACGAGCAGTACTTC. The chain uses TRBV6-1 and TRBJ2-7; D might be TRBD2 (6 bases). Germline CDR1 and CDR2: MNHNS and SASEGT. The V end was cut by 7 bases, the J end by 0 bases, with 7 bases between. This CDR3 is built from 12 residues.

V usage is TRBV6-6 and J usage is TRBJ2-7, with D possibly called TRBD1 or TRBD2 (5 bases each). The CDR3 has 15 amino acids. V was trimmed by 6 bases and J by 2 bases, leaving 17 bases between them. The germline CDR1 and CDR2 sequences are MNHNY and SVGAGI (reference sequence). CDR3 sequence reads: CASSPTTGAPYEQYF. The DNA of the CDR3 is TGTGCCAGCAGCCCCACCACCGGGGCCCCCTACGAGCAGTACTTC.

The chain recombines TRBV5-1 with TRBJ1-1, with D possibly matching TRBD1 (6 bases). Trimming left V 4 bases short and J 1 base short, with 11 bases between. Per germline, CDR1 SGHRS and CDR2 YFSETQ. CDR3 length: 14 amino acids. In DNA form, the CDR3 reads TGCGCCAGCAGCAGGAACAGGGAGAACACTGAAGCTTTCTTT. Protein sequence: CASSRNRENTEAFF.

The rearrangement links TRBV7-2 to TRBJ2-5, with 10 bases identical to TRBD2. V trimming: 10 bases; J trimming: 9 bases; junction bases outside the gene matches: 11. CDR3 size: 13 residues. Germline V CDR1 and CDR2: SGHTA, FQGNSA. The CDR3 loop is CATKREGPAAQYF. CDR3 nucleotides: TGTGCCACCAAGCGGGAGGGCCCCGCGGCCCAGTACTTC. Variable domain in full (rest from reference TRBV7-2 and TRBJ2-5): GAGVSQSPSNKVTEKGKDVELRCDPISGHTALYWYRQSLGQGLEFLIYFQGNSAPDKSGLPSDRFSAERTGGSVSTLTIQRTQQEDSAVYLCATKREGPAAQYFGPGTRLLVL.

The chain links TRBV18 to TRBJ1-2; possibly TRBD1 for D (6 bases). CDR1 is KGHSH, CDR2 LQKENI, per germline. Between the trimmed V and J ends, which lost 3 bases and 3 bases, there was a span of 17 bases. This CDR3 is 16 amino acids long. The CDR3 DNA follows: TGTGCCAGCTCACCCGAACGGACAGCCGGATACTATGGCTACACCTTC. Its translation is CASSPERTAGYYGYTF.

This CDR3 is CASSQEGYLAGGETQYF. In DNA form, the CDR3 reads TGTGCCAGCAGCCAAGAGGGATACCTAGCGGGAGGAGAGACCCAGTACTTC. The rearrangement uses TRBV5-4 and TRBJ2-5; 11 positions agree with TRBD2. CDR1 and CDR2 from the germline V gene are SGHNT and YYREEE (reference sequence). CDR3 length equals 17 residues. V lost 4 bases, J lost 4 bases, and 12 bases stayed unmatched.

This clone showed up just a few times. This sequence joins TRBV7-2 and TRBJ2-5, with unresolved D. Germline CDR1 SGHTA, CDR2 FQGNSA. Trimming pared 2 bases from V and 9 bases from J, leaving 10 bases between. This CDR3 has 12 residues. Here the CDR3 DNA reads TGTGCCAGCAGCTTACCACAACTCCCCCAGTACTTC. Translation gives CASSLPQLPQYF.

The V and J genes are TRBV19 and TRBJ2-3; no definite D call. V was trimmed by 3 bases and J by 2 bases, leaving 9 bases between them. This CDR3 is 14 amino acids long. The V gene's germline CDR1 is LNHDA and CDR2 SQIVND (reference sequence). CDR3 sequence reads: CASSMVVPTDTQYF. CDR3 sequence (DNA): TGTGCCAGTAGTATGGTTGTGCCCACAGATACGCAGTATTTT.

The chain links TRBV30 to TRBJ2-5; the D call may be TRBD1 or TRBD2 (6 bases each). Trimming removed 4 bases at V and 5 bases at J, with 20 bases between. Per germline, CDR1 GTSNPN and CDR2 SVGIG (reference sequence). The CDR3 covers 15 residues. The chain's CDR3 is CAWKDPGATRETQYF. The CDR3 DNA follows: TGTGCCTGGAAGGATCCGGGGGCTACTAGGGAGACCCAGTACTTC.

This clone came up a few times. The chain employs TRBV9 and TRBJ2-3; D remains ambiguous. The germline gives CDR1 SGDLS, CDR2 YYNGEE. Trimming left V 0 bases short and J 2 bases short, with 10 bases between. CDR3 length: 15 residues. The CDR3 bases are TGTGCCAGCAGCGTAGGTGGGGATAACACAGATACGCAGTATTTT. Translated, it gives CASSVGGDNTDTQYF.

The rearrangement uses TRBV28 and TRBJ2-7, with TRBD1 matching 11 bases. V was pared by 4 bases and J by 2 bases, with 4 bases of the junction left unmatched. CDR1 and CDR2 from the germline V gene are MDHEN and SYDVKM. This CDR3 comprises 15 residues. CDR3 sequence: CASSSGDRGTYEQYF. The CDR3 bases are TGTGCCAGCAGTTCGGGGGACAGGGGGACCTACGAGCAGTACTTC.

This sequence joins TRBV18 and TRBJ2-7, with D unclear. Germline V CDR1 and CDR2: KGHSH, LQKENI. CDR3 size: 16 residues. V gave up 2 bases and J gave up 0 bases, with 14 bases separating them. In DNA form, the CDR3 reads TGTGCCAGCTCACCAACGCGGAACTCTGGCTCCTACGAGCAGTACTTC. As protein: CASSPTRNSGSYEQYF.

The gene calls are TRBV11-3 and TRBJ2-3; D call uncertain. Between the trimmed V and J ends, which lost 3 bases and 2 bases, there was a span of 9 bases. The CDR3 is made up of 14 amino acids. CDR1 is SGHNT and CDR2 is YENEEA in the germline V gene. The CDR3 coding sequence is TGTGCCAGCAGCTTTCCCAGGTTCACAGATACGCAGTATTTT. It specifies CASSFPRFTDTQYF.

The rearrangement links TRBV7-9 to TRBJ1-1, with 11 bases that match TRBD1. CDR1 is SEHNR, CDR2 FQNEAQ, per germline (reference sequence). The CDR3 sequence is 15 residues long. Unmatched junction bases numbered 10, after V lost 5 bases and J lost 8 bases. The CDR3 protein is CASSPRSGTGGEAFF. CDR3 sequence (DNA): TGTGCCAGCAGCCCGAGATCCGGGACAGGGGGGGAAGCTTTCTTT.